This passage covers 5 T cell receptor beta chains from one sample sequenced in a study of tumor-infiltrating lymphocytes in localized non-small cell lung cancer. The repertoire was sequenced with immunoSEQ multiplex PCR; TCRdb's copy has only in-frame clones and lacks some. The sample consists of roughly 15,000 clones, around 68% of them appearing once. Source material: uninvolved lung tissue not adjacent to the tumor. Receptors originate from a human donor with non-small cell lung cancer.

The CDR3 bases are TGTGCCAGCAGTTTATTGACAGAATATACGCAGTATTTT. It translates to CASSLLTEYTQYF. The V gene is TRBV28, the J gene TRBJ2-3; D is possibly TRBD1 (5 bases). CDR1 is MDHEN, CDR2 SYDVKM, per germline. This CDR3 has 13 residues. V dropped 1 base and J dropped 7 bases, with 9 bases sitting between them. The full variable domain, completed using reference TRBV28 and TRBJ2-3, is DVKVTQSSRYLVKRTGEKVFLECVQDMDHENMFWYRQDPGLGLRLIYFSYDVKMKEKGDIPEGYSVSREKKERFSLILESASTNQTSMYLCASSLLTEYTQYFGPGTRLTVL.

The chain uses TRBV5-6 and TRBJ2-6; weak D call: TRBD1 (6 bases). Germline V gene data show CDR1 as SGHDT and CDR2 as YYEEEE. V was clipped by 1 base and J by 4 bases, with 9 bases between them. CDR3 length equals 15 residues. CDR3 sequence reads: CASSLTGTGANVLTF. The CDR3 coding sequence is TGTGCCAGCAGCTTGACAGGGACCGGGGCCAACGTCCTGACTTTC.

J is TRBJ2-1 and V is TRBV2; no clear D. V lost 8 bases, J lost 6 bases, and 14 bases lay in between. The CDR3 runs to 13 residues. Looked up from germline, CDR1 is SNHLY and CDR2 is FYNNEI. This CDR3 is CASGLEYSNEQFF. The CDR3 coding sequence is TGTGCCAGCGGATTAGAATACAGCAATGAGCAGTTCTTC.

This chain connects TRBV6-5 to TRBJ1-5, with 9 bases matching TRBD1. Looked up from germline, CDR1 is MNHEY and CDR2 is SVGAGI. V trimming: 5 bases; J trimming: 6 bases; junction bases outside the gene matches: 8. The length of the CDR3 is 15 residues. CDR3 nucleotide sequence: TGTGCCAGCAGTCGAACAGGGGGCTGGAGTCAGCCCCAGCATTTT. Protein product: CASSRTGGWSQPQHF.

The V call is TRBV5-6, the J call TRBJ2-7; 10 positions agree with TRBD2. The CDR3 covers 15 residues. V lost 2 bases, J lost 5 bases, and 7 bases stayed unmatched. The germline V gene has CDR1 SGHDT and CDR2 YYEEEE. The CDR3 DNA is TGTGCCAGCAGCTTATCGCTAGCGGGAGACGACGAGCAGTACTTC. This encodes CASSLSLAGDDEQYF.